This T cell receptor beta chain was sequenced during a study of shared clonotypes between healthy human individuals. This CDR3 region has 15 residues. The V gene end was trimmed by 3 bases and the J gene end by 3 bases; junction bases not matched to a gene: 6. Germline V lookup: CDR1 SEHNR, CDR2 FQNEAQ (reference sequence). Study-wide results and limits: The four-donor shared clonotypes exceeded non-shared clonotypes in generation probability, with non-shared ones scoring lower. Incomplete sequencing of sorted subsets was indicated by rarefaction despite large depth.

Data came from immunoSEQ multiplex PCR; TCRdb stores just in-frame clones and leaves some out. The sample yields 550,000 to 650,000 clones, around 96% seen once. Naive CD8 cells, CD45RO-negative and positively selected for CCR7, excluded terminally differentiated effector memory CD45RA+ cells. Turning to this clone: The antigen is undetermined.

The sample consisted of naive CD8+ T cells sorted from blood. This sequence was found in a woman aged 25-40 years in good health. The chain links TRBV7-9 to TRBJ2-7; 9 positions agree with TRBD1. The CDR3 is CASSFPGQGGYEQYF. CDR3 coding DNA: TGTGCCAGCAGCTTCCCGGGACAGGGAGGCTACGAGCAGTACTTC. Based on the CDR3 plus reference TRBV7-9 and TRBJ2-7, the full variable domain is DTGVSQNPRHKITKRGQNVTFRCDPISEHNRLYWYRQTLGQGPEFLTYFQNEAQLEKSRLLSDRFSAERPKGSFSTLEIQRTEQGDSAMYLCASSFPGQGGYEQYFGPGTRLTVT.